The clone carrying this T cell receptor (beta chain) was detected ten times or more. The data are from a study of T-cell reconstitution after alpha-beta-depleted transplantation in children. It was with unique molecular identifiers that the TCRbeta library was prepared. TCRdb itself ran the PCR reads through MiXCR, one entry per CDR3 protein. The sample has some 200,000 distinct CDR3 sequences; about 15% are singletons. Trimming took 0 bases from V and 8 from J, leaving 6 bases between them. The CDR3 extends over 12 amino acids. Germline V gene sequence: CDR1 SGHDT, CDR2 YYEEEE. The chain is built from TRBV5-6 and TRBJ2-1; D unclear. This sample comprised PBMCs from the stem cell graft donor, obtained from the stem cell graft. The sequence was obtained from a human donor who donated a stem cell graft to a child with acute lymphoblastic leukemia. The CDR3 loop is CASSLVGDEQFF. Here the CDR3 DNA reads TGTGCCAGCAGCTTGGTCGGAGATGAGCAGTTCTTC.